The 31 T cell receptor beta chains below come from one sample, sequenced in a study of identical twins. TCRdb analysed the 5' RACE reads with MiXCR anew, one entry per CDR3 protein. The sample consists of around 650,000 distinct CDR3 sequences, just over 7% of them appearing once. This sample also belongs to another study, concerning yellow fever vaccine responses in identical twins.

The sample comprised PBMCs. Receptor source: a woman aged 18-29 years in good health.

In this sample, this clonotype turned up many times. The chain uses TRBV18 and TRBJ1-4, with TRBD1 identical over 8 bases. Germline V gene data show CDR1 as KGHSH and CDR2 as LQKENI. The CDR3 is made up of 14 amino acids. Trimming removed 0 bases from V and 8 bases from J; junction bases left unmatched: 2. As DNA, the CDR3 is TGTGCCAGCTCACCACCGGGACAGGCAGAAAAACTGTTTTTT. Its translation: CASSPPGQAEKLFF.

V gene TRBV9 combines with J gene TRBJ2-7; 8 nucleotides line up with TRBD1. From germline, CDR1 is SGDLS and CDR2 YYNGEE. The CDR3 has 15 amino acids. The V gene end was trimmed by 4 bases and the J gene end by 0 bases; junction bases not matched to a gene: 6. CDR3 loop: CASSIGTGPSYEQYF. The CDR3 nucleotides are TGTGCCAGCAGCATCGGGACAGGACCCTCCTACGAGCAGTACTTC.

This clonotype turned up a few times. This chain joins TRBV7-9 and TRBJ1-6; tentatively, D is TRBD1 (5 bases). The V and J ends lost 0 bases and 7 bases respectively, with 7 bases between them. This CDR3 has 14 residues. The germline V gene has CDR1 SEHNR and CDR2 FQNEAQ (reference sequence). The CDR3 DNA reads as TGTGCCAGCAGCTTAGCGCCAGGGAATTCACCCCTCCACTTT. Amino acids: CASSLAPGNSPLHF.

The gene calls are TRBV5-5 and TRBJ2-7, with 10 nucleotides matching TRBD1. The CDR3 length is 18 residues. Germline loops: CDR1 SGHKS, CDR2 YYEKEE (reference sequence). Trimming took 2 bases from V and 6 from J; bases not matched to a gene: 17. The CDR3 spells CASSFTVGQGLAGGEQYF. The CDR3 region has the DNA TGTGCCAGCAGCTTTACAGTGGGACAGGGGTTAGCTGGTGGCGAGCAGTACTTC.

This clonotype was seen a few times. The CDR3 protein is CASSRGGGFSASEQFF. In DNA, the CDR3 is TGTGCCAGCAGCCGGGGGGGTGGCTTTTCGGCCAGTGAGCAGTTCTTC. The chain joins TRBV28 to TRBJ2-1, with 8 nucleotides matching TRBD2. CDR3 length equals 16 residues. Trimming took 6 bases from V and 9 from J; bases not matched to a gene: 16. The germline V gene encodes CDR1 MDHEN and CDR2 SYDVKM.

The chain has TRBV7-9 and TRBJ1-4; TRBD1 aligns across 7 bases. The V gene end was trimmed by 6 bases and the J gene end by 5 bases; junction bases not matched to a gene: 6. Germline V gives CDR1 SEHNR, CDR2 FQNEAQ (reference sequence). The length of the CDR3 is 14 residues. CDR3 in amino acids: CASRRGTENEKLFF. The CDR3, as DNA: TGTGCCAGCAGAAGGGGGACAGAGAATGAAAAACTGTTTTTT.

This clonotype has only a few counts. The V gene is TRBV5-1, the J gene TRBJ2-7; D tentatively fits TRBD1 or TRBD2 (6 bases each). This CDR3 comprises 14 residues. V was pared by 5 bases and J by 7 bases, with 19 bases between. Germline CDR1 SGHRS, CDR2 YFSETQ. The CDR3 DNA follows: TGCGCCAGCAGACCTACGGGGGCCCTACCGGAGCAGTACTTC. Residues: CASRPTGALPEQYF.

This clonotype was seen at least ten times. J is TRBJ2-1 and V is TRBV5-1, with TRBD1 matching 8 bases. Germline values: CDR1 SGHRS, CDR2 YFSETQ. This CDR3 has 16 amino acids. V lost 3 bases and J lost 3; bases outside the gene matches: 8. The CDR3 region has the DNA TGCGCCAGCAGCTCCATAAGACAGGGGAACTACAATGAGCAGTTCTTC. It yields the protein CASSSIRQGNYNEQFF.

The chain uses TRBV29-1 and TRBJ2-5; no clear D gene. Per germline, CDR1 SQVTM and CDR2 ANQGSEA. This CDR3 is 11 amino acids long. V lost 8 bases to trimming and J lost 8 bases, with 15 bases between them. The CDR3 region is CSPGLGSTQYF. Written as DNA, the CDR3 is TGCAGCCCCGGGTTAGGGTCAACCCAGTACTTC. Full variable domain (outside the CDR3, taken from reference TRBV29-1 and TRBJ2-5): SAVISQKPSRDICQRGTSLTIQCQVDSQVTMMFWYRQQPGQSLTLIATANQGSEATYESGFVIDKFPISRPNLTFSTLTVSNMSPEDSSIYLCSPGLGSTQYFGPGTRLLVL.

This clonotype was picked up a small number of times. The DNA for the CDR3 is TGCGCCAGCAGCGGAGCCCGGGACTATGGCTACACCTTC. It is translated as CASSGARDYGYTF. The V gene is TRBV4-1, the J gene TRBJ1-2; D gene unclear. Trimming pared 5 bases from V and 3 bases from J, leaving 10 bases between. The length of the CDR3 is 13 residues. CDR1 and CDR2 (germline): MGHRA, YSYEKL.

This chain uses TRBV19 with TRBJ2-7; TRBD2 might be the D (5 bases). CDR3 length: 10 residues. V lost 7 bases and J lost 7, with 8 bases in between. CDR1 is LNHDA and CDR2 is SQIVND in the germline V gene (reference sequence). DNA of the CDR3: TGTGCCAGTACCACGGGAGAGCAGTACGTC. Its protein is CASTTGEQYV.

This clonotype has just a few counts. The chain carries TRBV2 and TRBJ2-7; the D is unclear. This CDR3 comprises 13 residues. Germline V gene sequence: CDR1 SNHLY, CDR2 FYNNEI. Trimming shortened V by 10 bases and J by 0 bases, and 13 bases separated the two germline ends. CDR3 DNA: TGTGCCACCAGGACCCGTGACTCCTACGAGCAGTACTTC. Translation: CATRTRDSYEQYF.

The chain couples TRBV10-3 to TRBJ2-7; 7 nucleotides match TRBD1. CDR1 is ENHRY, CDR2 SYGVKD, per germline. Germline trimming cut 6 bases from V and 1 base from J; bases unmatched to any gene: 3. The CDR3 totals 13 residues. CDR3 in DNA: TGTGCCATCAGCGGGACAGAGTCCTACGAGCAGTACTTC. Translated: CAISGTESYEQYF.

This clonotype was recorded at least ten times. The chain uses TRBV18 and TRBJ2-2; D is perhaps TRBD1 or TRBD2 (5 bases each). There are 15 residues in the CDR3. Germline V gives CDR1 KGHSH, CDR2 LQKENI. V lost 2 bases and J lost 5, with 12 bases in between. The CDR3 sequence: CASSPRREGTGELFF. DNA for the CDR3: TGTGCCAGCTCACCAAGACGAGAGGGGACCGGGGAGCTGTTTTTT.

This clonotype occurred many times. The chain has TRBV29-1 and TRBJ2-1, with TRBD2 matching over 7 bases. The germline gives CDR1 SQVTM, CDR2 ANQGSEA. Germline trimming cut 3 bases from V and 5 bases from J; bases unmatched to any gene: 16. The CDR3 sequence is 17 residues long. The DNA of the CDR3 is TGCAGCGTTGAGGGAGGGGCCGGGCTCCCGACCCACAATGAGCAGTTCTTC. It yields the protein CSVEGGAGLPTHNEQFF.

The chain is built from TRBV5-1 and TRBJ2-3; D is possibly TRBD1 (6 bases). V was trimmed by 2 bases and J by 0 bases, leaving 13 bases between them. This CDR3 contains 16 residues. Per the germline V gene, CDR1 is SGHRS and CDR2 is YFSETQ. The DNA of the CDR3 is TGCGCCAGCAGCTTTCCCAGGGGCGGGAGCACAGATACGCAGTATTTT. Its protein product is CASSFPRGGSTDTQYF. Full variable domain (rest looked up from reference TRBV5-1 and TRBJ2-3): KAGVTQTPRYLIKTRGQQVTLSCSPISGHRSVSWYQQTPGQGLQFLFEYFSETQRNKGNFPGRFSGRQFSNSRSEMNVSTLELGDSALYLCASSFPRGGSTDTQYFGPGTRLTVL.

This clonotype occurred a few times. The gene calls are TRBV5-1 and TRBJ2-1, with 8 bases identical to TRBD2. This CDR3 is built from 14 residues. Unmatched junction bases numbered 5, after V lost 5 bases and J lost 4 bases. Looked up from germline, CDR1 is SGHRS and CDR2 is YFSETQ. Written as DNA, the CDR3 is TGCGCCAGCAGGGTCGGGGGGGCTTACAATGAGCAGTTCTTC. Translating it yields CASRVGGAYNEQFF.

This clonotype has at least ten counts. The chain is built from TRBV4-1 and TRBJ2-5; D is possibly TRBD1 (6 bases). V lost 3 bases and J lost 3, with 26 bases in between. The CDR3 is 19 amino acids. Per germline, CDR1 MGHRA and CDR2 YSYEKL. The DNA of the CDR3 is TGCGCCAGCAGCCACTTCGACCCGGTCTTACAGGGTCCGGAAGAGACCCAGTACTTC. It is translated as CASSHFDPVLQGPEETQYF.

As for this clonotype: Possible read error: a much larger clone is one base away. The gene calls are TRBV7-6 and TRBJ1-1, with 7 bases lining up with TRBD1. CDR3 length: 14 residues. Per germline, CDR1 SGHVS and CDR2 FNYEAQ. With V trimmed by 4 bases and J by 0 bases, 2 bases remained unmatched. The CDR3 region is CASSSTGMNTEAFF. DNA of the CDR3: TGTGCCAGCAGCTCGACAGGGATGAACACTGAAGCTTTCTTT. The full variable domain, completed using reference TRBV7-6 and TRBJ1-1, is GAGVSQSPRYKVTKRGQDVALRCDPISGHVSLYWYRQALGQGPEFLTYFNYEAQQDKSGLPNDRFSAERPEGSISTLTIQRTEQRDSAMYRCASSSTGMNTEAFFGQGTRLTVV.

J is TRBJ2-1 and V is TRBV20-1; D call uncertain. CDR1 and CDR2 (germline): DFQATT, SNEGSKA (reference sequence). V shed 1 base and J shed 2 bases, with 12 bases lying between them. CDR3 length: 15 residues. The CDR3 loop reads CSARVVGLTYNEQFF. The CDR3 coding sequence is TGCAGTGCTAGAGTGGTAGGGCTCACCTACAATGAGCAGTTCTTC.

This clonotype was detected ten times or more. This chain connects TRBV27 to TRBJ1-4, with 9 bases aligning to TRBD1. CDR3 length: 17 amino acids. Per the germline V gene, CDR1 is MNHEY and CDR2 is SMNVEV (reference sequence). V lost 6 bases and J lost 3; bases outside the gene matches: 11. Written as DNA, the CDR3 is TGTGCCAGCAGAGCTGGGACAGGGAGCCGTTCTAATGAAAAACTGTTTTTT. Translating it yields CASRAGTGSRSNEKLFF.

This clonotype was counted many times. The J gene is TRBJ2-3, the V gene TRBV5-1, with D maybe TRBD2 (5 bases). This CDR3 spans 16 amino acids. CDR1 is SGHRS and CDR2 is YFSETQ in the germline V gene. V lost 4 bases and J 0 bases, leaving 15 bases between the germline ends. The CDR3 region is CASSLRTLSSTDTQYF. The CDR3 DNA follows: TGCGCCAGCAGCCTTAGGACTCTATCTAGCACAGATACGCAGTATTTT.

This clonotype has only a few counts. J is TRBJ2-1 and V is TRBV29-1; D possibly uses TRBD1 or TRBD2 (5 bases each). The V gene's germline CDR1 is SQVTM and CDR2 ANQGSEA. Trimming removed 0 bases from V and 12 bases from J, with 9 bases in between. The length of the CDR3 is 11 residues. CDR3 region: CSVEDRDGQFF. For the CDR3, the DNA is TGCAGCGTTGAAGATCGGGACGGGCAGTTCTTC.

V is TRBV12-3 or TRBV12-4 and J is TRBJ2-1; 8 bases align to TRBD2. The CDR3 has 15 amino acids. With 7 bases clipped from V and 9 bases from J, the junction kept 14 bases outside the gene matches. The CDR3, as DNA: TGTGCCAGCACCCACGGGGGGGGGCGGGGCGGTGAGCAGTTCTTC. Its translation is CASTHGGGRGGEQFF.

Points on this clonotype: A read error may account for a junction end that differs from germline. This sequence joins TRBV2 and TRBJ2-4; 9 bases align to TRBD1. The CDR3 is made up of 10 amino acids. Germline V gene sequence: CDR1 SNHLY, CDR2 FYNNEI. The CDR3 is CASKGTGYVF. Written as DNA, the CDR3 is TGTGCCAGCAAGGGGACAGGGTACGTCTTC.

The sample holds a few counts of this clonotype. The chain couples TRBV7-9 to TRBJ2-7; D gene uncertain. The CDR3 runs 12 residues. Germline V gene sequence: CDR1 SEHNR, CDR2 FQNEAQ (reference sequence). V was trimmed by 5 bases and J by 6 bases, leaving 11 bases between them. This chain's CDR3 is CASSLQTGEQYF. In nucleotides, the CDR3 is TGTGCCAGCAGCCTCCAAACGGGCGAGCAGTACTTC.

This clonotype was counted at least ten times. CDR3 DNA sequence: TGCGCCAGCAGCTTGCCTAGCGGGGTTACAGCCTACAATGAGCAGTTCTTC. Residues: CASSLPSGVTAYNEQFF. V gene TRBV5-1 combines with J gene TRBJ2-1; 9 bases map to TRBD2. Germline loops: CDR1 SGHRS, CDR2 YFSETQ. The CDR3 loop spans 17 amino acids. Trimming removed 1 base from V and 2 bases from J; junction bases left unmatched: 7.

This chain joins TRBV6-1 and TRBJ2-5; 9 bases are shared with TRBD2. V shed 5 bases, J shed 5 bases, and the junction held 18 bases outside the gene matches. CDR3 length: 18 residues. From germline, CDR1 is MNHNS and CDR2 SASEGT. The CDR3 DNA reads as TGTGCCAGCAGTCCGGGTCGGACTAGCGCCTCCGGTTCGGAGACCCAGTACTTC. Its translation is CASSPGRTSASGSETQYF.

The chain couples TRBV11-2 to TRBJ2-3, with D possibly matching TRBD2 (7 bases). CDR3 length: 15 amino acids. Germline V gene data show CDR1 as SGHAT and CDR2 as FQNNGV. V lost 5 bases, J lost 5 bases, and 17 bases lay in between. The CDR3 nucleotides read TGTGCCAGCAGCCCTATGGGGGGGGCACAAGATACGCAGTATTTT. Protein sequence: CASSPMGGAQDTQYF.

This clonotype was recorded a few times. This chain joins TRBV29-1 and TRBJ1-2; 8 bases map to TRBD1. Germline V gene data show CDR1 as SQVTM and CDR2 as ANQGSEA. J lost 8 bases, V lost 2 bases, and 7 bases had no gene match. The CDR3 is 13 residues long. CDR3 bases: TGCAGCGTTGAAAAGGCAGGGGGCACGGGCTACACCTTC. It is translated as CSVEKAGGTGYTF. Full variable domain (outside the CDR3, taken from reference TRBV29-1 and TRBJ1-2): SAVISQKPSRDICQRGTSLTIQCQVDSQVTMMFWYRQQPGQSLTLIATANQGSEATYESGFVIDKFPISRPNLTFSTLTVSNMSPEDSSIYLCSVEKAGGTGYTFGSGTRLTVV.

Concerning this clonotype: A much bigger clone sits one base away, suggesting this may be a read error. Here the CDR3 DNA reads TGTGCCAGCGGCTTGGCCCTTGACGAGCAGTACTTC. The encoded protein is CASGLALDEQYF. The chain has TRBV5-8 and TRBJ2-7; D remains unclear. Germline V gene data show CDR1 as SGHTS and CDR2 as YDEGEE. There are 12 residues in the CDR3.